These 17 T cell receptor beta chains were all obtained from the same sample, sequenced in a study of OX40 agonist ivuxolimab in advanced cancers. TCRdb's table, derived via immunoSEQ multiplex PCR, lists solely in-frame clones and lacks some. The sample has over 80,000 clones, roughly 93% seen once. Material: CD4+ or CD8+ T cells sorted from blood, obtained in a trial of the OX40 agonist ivuxolimab. These receptors originate from an adult with an advanced solid tumor such as melanoma, head and neck, liver or kidney cancer.

V is TRBV5-6 and J is TRBJ1-1; 9 nucleotides match TRBD1. The V gene end was trimmed by 4 bases and the J gene end by 13 bases; junction bases not matched to a gene: 8. The CDR3 covers 12 residues. Germline V lookup: CDR1 SGHDT, CDR2 YYEEEE. Here the CDR3 DNA reads TGTGCCAGCAGCGCCGGGACAGGGATGATTTTCTTT. Translated: CASSAGTGMIFF.

J is TRBJ2-7 and V is TRBV18; 8 nucleotides match TRBD1. The CDR3 runs to 14 residues. V shed 3 bases, J shed 3 bases, and the junction held 4 bases outside the gene matches. Per the germline V gene, CDR1 is KGHSH and CDR2 is LQKENI. CDR3 sequence: CASSPGTGNYEQYF. In DNA, the CDR3 is TGTGCCAGCTCACCCGGGACAGGCAACTACGAGCAGTACTTC.

This CDR3 is CASSGSGNYEQFF. Here the CDR3 DNA reads TGTGCCAGCAGTGGAAGCGGGAACTATGAGCAGTTCTTC. The rearrangement links TRBV6-1 to TRBJ2-1; 7 bases agree with TRBD2. This CDR3 is built from 13 residues. V lost 4 bases to trimming and J lost 8 bases; unmatched junction nucleotides: 5. Germline CDR1 reads MNHNS; CDR2 reads SASEGT.

The rearrangement joins TRBV19 to TRBJ1-2; no firm D call. The V gene lost 3 bases and the J gene lost 3 bases, with 17 bases spanning the gap. Germline V gene lookup returns CDR1 LNHDA and CDR2 SQIVND (reference sequence). The CDR3 is made up of 16 amino acids. CDR3 nucleotide sequence: TGTGCCAGTAGTATCAGGAGTACGGGCACGCACTATGGCTACACCTTC. It specifies CASSIRSTGTHYGYTF.

This chain joins TRBV6-6 and TRBJ2-7, with D possibly matching TRBD2 (6 bases). Germline V gene lookup returns CDR1 MNHNY and CDR2 SVGAGI (reference sequence). The V end lost 0 bases, the J end lost 9 bases, and 12 bases lay between the germline ends. CDR3 length: 13 residues. CDR3 DNA: TGTGCCAGCAGTTACTCGGACGGGAGCGGGCAGTACTTC. As protein: CASSYSDGSGQYF.

The chain recombines TRBV11-2 with TRBJ2-1; D is unresolved. Trimming took off 1 base at V and 7 bases at J, with 5 bases between the two ends. CDR3 length: 12 amino acids. CDR1 SGHAT and CDR2 FQNNGV come from the germline V gene. The CDR3 reads CASSLGVNEQFF. The CDR3 DNA reads as TGTGCCAGCAGCTTAGGTGTTAATGAGCAGTTCTTC.

The rearrangement joins TRBV5-1 to TRBJ2-7; 9 bases map to TRBD2. The germline V gene has CDR1 SGHRS and CDR2 YFSETQ. The CDR3 loop spans 14 amino acids. Trimming cost V 5 bases and J 3 bases; bases outside gene matches: 6. This CDR3 is CASSFSGSHYEQYF. CDR3 coding DNA: TGCGCCAGCAGTTTTAGCGGGAGTCACTACGAGCAGTACTTC.

This chain uses TRBV29-1 with TRBJ2-3; maybe TRBD2 (5 bases). Between the trimmed V and J ends, which lost 3 bases and 3 bases, there was a span of 10 bases. CDR1 and CDR2 (germline): SQVTM, ANQGSEA. CDR3 length: 13 residues. Here the CDR3 reads CSVDGSGTDTQYF. DNA of the CDR3: TGCAGCGTTGATGGTTCGGGGACAGATACGCAGTATTTT.

The chain employs TRBV28 and TRBJ1-2; 11 nucleotides agree with TRBD1. V was clipped by 2 bases and J by 5 bases; unmatched bases: 7. This CDR3 has 16 amino acids. The V gene's germline CDR1 is MDHEN and CDR2 SYDVKM. CDR3 amino acids: CASSLAGTGGRYGYTF. CDR3 DNA sequence: TGTGCCAGCAGTTTAGCGGGGACAGGGGGACGGTATGGCTACACCTTC.

CDR3 in amino acids: CASSFGGRSQETQYF. CDR3 coding DNA: TGTGCCAGCAGTTTCGGGGGAAGGTCCCAAGAGACCCAGTACTTC. The J gene is TRBJ2-5, the V gene TRBV28; possibly TRBD2 for D (6 bases). The CDR3 extends over 15 amino acids. Trimming stripped 3 bases from V and 1 base from J, with 12 bases between. Looked up from germline, CDR1 is MDHEN and CDR2 is SYDVKM.

The chain is built from TRBV5-8 and TRBJ1-5; TRBD1 matches 8 bases. The CDR3 is 19 residues long. Germline values: CDR1 SGHTS, CDR2 YDEGEE. With 0 bases clipped from V and 0 bases from J, the junction kept 11 bases outside the gene matches. CDR3 bases: TGTGCCAGCAGCTTGGTCACCGGACAGGGCCTATATAGCAATCAGCCCCAGCATTTT. As protein: CASSLVTGQGLYSNQPQHF.

The rearrangement links TRBV5-6 to TRBJ1-2; D gene unclear. The V and J ends lost 2 bases and 5 bases respectively, with 16 bases between them. The length of the CDR3 is 15 residues. Germline values: CDR1 SGHDT, CDR2 YYEEEE. The CDR3 loop reads CASSFRARTGYGYTF. The CDR3 nucleotides read TGTGCCAGCAGCTTTAGGGCCAGGACGGGGTATGGCTACACCTTC. Complete variable domain (other parts from reference TRBV5-6 and TRBJ1-2): DAGVTQSPTHLIKTRGQQVTLRCSPKSGHDTVSWYQQALGQGPQFIFQYYEEEERQRGNFPDRFSGHQFPNYSSELNVNALLLGDSALYLCASSFRARTGYGYTFGSGTRLTVV.

V and J are TRBV5-4 and TRBJ2-3; 10 bases align to TRBD2. Unmatched junction bases numbered 7, after V lost 4 bases and J lost 5 bases. CDR1 is SGHNT, CDR2 YYREEE, per germline (reference sequence). The CDR3 sequence is 15 residues long. CDR3 residues: CASSLAGEGKDTQYF. As DNA, the CDR3 is TGTGCCAGCAGCCTAGCGGGAGAGGGGAAAGATACGCAGTATTTT.

V usage is TRBV27 and J usage is TRBJ2-2; D gene ambiguous. The germline V gene has CDR1 MNHEY and CDR2 SMNVEV (reference sequence). V gave up 1 base and J gave up 4 bases, with 7 bases separating them. The CDR3 covers 14 residues. The CDR3 DNA reads TGTGCCAGCAGTTTATTTCCGGCCACCGGGGAGCTGTTTTTT. Protein: CASSLFPATGELFF.

The sample holds one count of this clone. The V call is TRBV5-4, the J call TRBJ1-2; TRBD1 might be the D (6 bases). This CDR3 spans 15 amino acids. Germline assignment: CDR1 SGHNT and CDR2 YYREEE (reference sequence). V was pared by 0 bases and J by 0 bases, with 9 bases between. CDR3 amino acids: CASSLEQGPNYGYTF. The CDR3 DNA sequence: TGTGCCAGCAGCTTGGAACAGGGTCCTAACTATGGCTACACCTTC. The variable domain in full, with the rest retrieved from reference TRBV5-4 and TRBJ1-2, is ETGVTQSPTHLIKTRGQQVTLRCSSQSGHNTVSWYQQALGQGPQFIFQYYREEENGRGNFPPRFSGLQFPNYSSELNVNALELDDSALYLCASSLEQGPNYGYTFGSGTRLTVV.

V is TRBV5-1 and J is TRBJ2-3; D is unresolved. The V and J ends lost 3 bases and 0 bases respectively, with 11 bases between them. The CDR3 has 15 residues. Germline-derived CDR1 and CDR2 are SGHRS and YFSETQ. The CDR3 sequence: CASSYERASTDTQYF. Here the CDR3 DNA reads TGCGCCAGCAGCTATGAGCGAGCTAGCACAGATACGCAGTATTTT.

The chain recombines TRBV28 with TRBJ2-7; possibly TRBD2 for D (5 bases). V was pared by 4 bases and J by 2 bases, with 18 bases between. Germline loops: CDR1 MDHEN, CDR2 SYDVKM. The length of the CDR3 is 16 residues. The CDR3 sequence: CASSSGLLRGTYEQYF. CDR3 in DNA: TGTGCCAGCAGTTCAGGCCTCCTTCGGGGTACCTACGAGCAGTACTTC.